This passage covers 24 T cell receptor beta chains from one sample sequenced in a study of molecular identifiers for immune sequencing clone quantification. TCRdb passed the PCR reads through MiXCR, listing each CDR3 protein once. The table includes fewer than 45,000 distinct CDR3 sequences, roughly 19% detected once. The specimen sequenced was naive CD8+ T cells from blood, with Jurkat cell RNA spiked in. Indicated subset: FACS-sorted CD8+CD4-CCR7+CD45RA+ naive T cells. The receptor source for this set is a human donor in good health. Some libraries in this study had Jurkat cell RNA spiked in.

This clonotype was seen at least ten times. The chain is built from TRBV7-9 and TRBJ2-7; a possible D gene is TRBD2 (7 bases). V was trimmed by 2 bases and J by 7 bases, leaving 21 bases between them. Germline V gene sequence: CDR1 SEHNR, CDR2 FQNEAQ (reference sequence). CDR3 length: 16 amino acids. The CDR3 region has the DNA TGTGCCAGCAGCTTAAACCCAGGGGCTAGCGGACTAGAGCAGTACTTC. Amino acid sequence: CASSLNPGASGLEQYF.

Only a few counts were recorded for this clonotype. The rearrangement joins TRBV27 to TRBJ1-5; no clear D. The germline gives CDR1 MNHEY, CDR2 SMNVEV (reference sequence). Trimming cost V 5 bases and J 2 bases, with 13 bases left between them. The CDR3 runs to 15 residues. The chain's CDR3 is CASSHGPGGNQPQHF. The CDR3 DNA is TGTGCCAGCAGTCACGGGCCTGGGGGCAATCAGCCCCAGCATTTT.

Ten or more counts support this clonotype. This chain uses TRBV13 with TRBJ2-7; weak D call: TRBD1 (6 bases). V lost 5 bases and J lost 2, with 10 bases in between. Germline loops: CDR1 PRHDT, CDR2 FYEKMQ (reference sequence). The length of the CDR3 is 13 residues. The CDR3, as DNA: TGTGCCAGCAGCGGCAGGGGAACCTACGAGCAGTACTTC. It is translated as CASSGRGTYEQYF.

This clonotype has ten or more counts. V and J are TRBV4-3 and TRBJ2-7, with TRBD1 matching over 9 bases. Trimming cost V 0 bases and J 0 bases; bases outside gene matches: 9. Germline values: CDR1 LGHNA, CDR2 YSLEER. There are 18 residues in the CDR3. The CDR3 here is CASSQDPSGTGSSYEQYF. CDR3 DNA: TGCGCCAGCAGCCAAGACCCTTCCGGGACAGGGAGCTCCTACGAGCAGTACTTC.

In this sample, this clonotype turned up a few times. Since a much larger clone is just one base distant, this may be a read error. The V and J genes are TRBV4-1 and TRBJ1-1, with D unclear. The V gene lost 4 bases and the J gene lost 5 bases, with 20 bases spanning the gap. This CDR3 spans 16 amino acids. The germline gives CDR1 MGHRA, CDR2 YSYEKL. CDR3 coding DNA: TGCGCCAGCAGCCGAGATACGGGGTGGGGAAGGACTGAAGCTTTCTTT. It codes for CASSRDTGWGRTEAFF.

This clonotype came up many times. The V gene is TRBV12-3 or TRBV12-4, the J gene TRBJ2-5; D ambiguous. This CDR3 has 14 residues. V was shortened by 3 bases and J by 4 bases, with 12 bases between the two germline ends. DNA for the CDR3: TGTGCCAGCAGTTTTCGGCTAGTAGCAGAGACCCAGTACTTC. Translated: CASSFRLVAETQYF.

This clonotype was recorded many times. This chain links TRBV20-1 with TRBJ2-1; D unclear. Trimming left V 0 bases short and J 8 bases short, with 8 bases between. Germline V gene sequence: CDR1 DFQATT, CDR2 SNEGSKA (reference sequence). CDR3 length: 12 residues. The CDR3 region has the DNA TGCAGTGCTAGAGATTTAGGCGATGAGCAGTTCTTC. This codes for CSARDLGDEQFF.

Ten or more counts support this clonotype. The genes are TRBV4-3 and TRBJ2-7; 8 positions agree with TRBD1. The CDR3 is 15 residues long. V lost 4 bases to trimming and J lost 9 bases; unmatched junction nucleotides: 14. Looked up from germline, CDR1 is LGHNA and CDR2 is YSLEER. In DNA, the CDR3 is TGCGCCAGCAGCCCTGGACAGGGAACCCTCCGAGGGCAGTACTTC. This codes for CASSPGQGTLRGQYF.

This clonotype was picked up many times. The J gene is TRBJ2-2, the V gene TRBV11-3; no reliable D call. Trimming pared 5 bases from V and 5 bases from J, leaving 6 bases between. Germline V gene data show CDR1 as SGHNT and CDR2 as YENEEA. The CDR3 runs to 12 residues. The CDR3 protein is CASSPWTGELFF. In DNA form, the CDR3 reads TGTGCCAGCAGCCCCTGGACCGGGGAGCTGTTTTTT.

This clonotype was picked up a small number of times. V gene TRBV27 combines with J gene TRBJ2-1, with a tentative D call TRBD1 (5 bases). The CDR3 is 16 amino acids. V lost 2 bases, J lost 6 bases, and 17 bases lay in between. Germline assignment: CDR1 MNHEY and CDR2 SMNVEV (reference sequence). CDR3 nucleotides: TGTGCCAGCAGTTTACAGGGTCAACGGGTTACCAATGAGCAGTTCTTC. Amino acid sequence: CASSLQGQRVTNEQFF.

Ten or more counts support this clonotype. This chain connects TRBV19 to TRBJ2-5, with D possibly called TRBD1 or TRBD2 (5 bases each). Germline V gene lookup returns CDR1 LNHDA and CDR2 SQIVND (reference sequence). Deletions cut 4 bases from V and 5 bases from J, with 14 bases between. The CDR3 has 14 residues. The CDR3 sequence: CASSTHRGGETQYF. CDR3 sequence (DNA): TGTGCCAGTAGTACCCACCGGGGCGGCGAGACCCAGTACTTC.

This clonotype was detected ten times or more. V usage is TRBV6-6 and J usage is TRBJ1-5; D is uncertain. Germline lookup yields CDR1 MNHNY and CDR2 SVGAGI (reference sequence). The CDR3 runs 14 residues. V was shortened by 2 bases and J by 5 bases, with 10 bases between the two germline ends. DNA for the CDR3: TGTGCCAGCAGTTACCATGTCAACGATCAGCCCCAGCATTTT. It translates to CASSYHVNDQPQHF.

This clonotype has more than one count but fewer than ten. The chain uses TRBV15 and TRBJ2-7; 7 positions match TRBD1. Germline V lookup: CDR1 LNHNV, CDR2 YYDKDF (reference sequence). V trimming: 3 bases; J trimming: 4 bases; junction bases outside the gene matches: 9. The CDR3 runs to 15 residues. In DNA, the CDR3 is TGTGCCACCAGCAGCATCCCAGGACAGGAATACGAGCAGTACTTC. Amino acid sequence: CATSSIPGQEYEQYF. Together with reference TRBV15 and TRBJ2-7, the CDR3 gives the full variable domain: DAMVIQNPRYQVTQFGKPVTLSCSQTLNHNVMYWYQQKSSQAPKLLFHYYDKDFNNEADTPDNFQSRRPNTSFCFLDIRSPGLGDTAMYLCATSSIPGQEYEQYFGPGTRLTVT.

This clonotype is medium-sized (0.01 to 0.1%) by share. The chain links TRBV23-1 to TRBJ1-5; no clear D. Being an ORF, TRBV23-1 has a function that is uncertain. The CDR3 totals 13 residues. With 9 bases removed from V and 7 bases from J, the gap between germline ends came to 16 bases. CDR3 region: CARGVLCRQPQHF. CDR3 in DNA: TGCGCCAGGGGTGTCCTGTGTAGACAGCCCCAGCATTTT.

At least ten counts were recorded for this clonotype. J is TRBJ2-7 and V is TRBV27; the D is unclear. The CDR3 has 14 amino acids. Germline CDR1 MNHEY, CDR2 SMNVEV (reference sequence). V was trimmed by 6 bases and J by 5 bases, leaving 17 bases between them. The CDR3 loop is CASSLSPRGHEQYF. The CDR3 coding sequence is TGTGCCAGCAGCCTCTCTCCCCGAGGTCACGAGCAGTACTTC.

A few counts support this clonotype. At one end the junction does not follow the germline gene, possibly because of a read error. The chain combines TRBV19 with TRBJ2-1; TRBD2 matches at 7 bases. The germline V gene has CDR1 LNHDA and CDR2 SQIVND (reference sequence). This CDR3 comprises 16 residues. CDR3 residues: CASSIGGRALLNEQFF. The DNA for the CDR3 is TGCGCCAGTAGTATTGGTGGGAGGGCCCTTTTGAATGAGCAGTTCTTC.

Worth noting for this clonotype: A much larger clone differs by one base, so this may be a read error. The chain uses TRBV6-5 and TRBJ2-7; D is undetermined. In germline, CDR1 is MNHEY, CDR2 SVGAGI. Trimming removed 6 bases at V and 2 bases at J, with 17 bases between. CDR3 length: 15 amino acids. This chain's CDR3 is CASSTPDGSAYEQYF. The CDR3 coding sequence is TGTGCCAGCAGCACCCCGGACGGGTCGGCCTACGAGCAGTACTTC.

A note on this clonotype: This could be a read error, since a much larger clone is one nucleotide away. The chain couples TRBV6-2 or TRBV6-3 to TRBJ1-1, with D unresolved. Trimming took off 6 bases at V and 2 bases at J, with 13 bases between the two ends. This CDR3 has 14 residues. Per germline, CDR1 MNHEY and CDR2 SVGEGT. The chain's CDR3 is CASRQARLNTEAFF. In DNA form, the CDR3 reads TGTGCCAGCAGGCAAGCACGGCTCAACACTGAAGCTTTCTTT.

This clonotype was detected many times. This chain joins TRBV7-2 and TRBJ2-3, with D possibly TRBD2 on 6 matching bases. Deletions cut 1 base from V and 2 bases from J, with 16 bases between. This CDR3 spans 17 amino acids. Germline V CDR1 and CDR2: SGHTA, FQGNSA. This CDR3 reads CASSLEGGVLSTDTQYF. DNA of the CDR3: TGTGCCAGCAGCTTAGAAGGCGGGGTCCTCTCCACAGATACGCAGTATTTT.

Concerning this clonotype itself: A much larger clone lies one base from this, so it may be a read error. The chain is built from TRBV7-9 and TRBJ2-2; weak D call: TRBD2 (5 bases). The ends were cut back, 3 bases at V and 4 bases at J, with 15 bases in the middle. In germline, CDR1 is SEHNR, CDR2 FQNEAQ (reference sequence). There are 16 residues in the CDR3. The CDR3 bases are TGTGCCAGCAGCTTCCCCCCTGGACTGACCACCGGGGAGCTGTTTTTT. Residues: CASSFPPGLTTGELFF.

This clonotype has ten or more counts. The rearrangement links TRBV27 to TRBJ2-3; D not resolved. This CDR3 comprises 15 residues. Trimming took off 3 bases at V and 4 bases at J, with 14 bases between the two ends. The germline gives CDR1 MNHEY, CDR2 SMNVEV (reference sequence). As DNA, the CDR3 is TGTGCCAGCAGTTTCTCCAACCCGCTAGCAGATACGCAGTATTTT. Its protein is CASSFSNPLADTQYF.

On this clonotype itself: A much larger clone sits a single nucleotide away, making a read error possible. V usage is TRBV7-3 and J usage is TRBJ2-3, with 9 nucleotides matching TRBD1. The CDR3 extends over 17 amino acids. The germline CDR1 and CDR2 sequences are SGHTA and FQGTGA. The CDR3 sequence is CASSLTGQGFSTGTQYF. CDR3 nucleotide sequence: TGTGCCAGCAGCCTAACGGGACAGGGCTTTAGCACAGGTACGCAGTATTTT.

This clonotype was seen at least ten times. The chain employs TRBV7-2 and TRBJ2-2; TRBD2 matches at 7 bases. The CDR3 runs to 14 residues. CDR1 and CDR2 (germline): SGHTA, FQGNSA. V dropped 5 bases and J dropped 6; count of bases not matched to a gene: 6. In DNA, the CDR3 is TGTGCCAGCAGCCCTCTAGCGGTCCCCGGGGAGCTGTTTTTT. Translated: CASSPLAVPGELFF.

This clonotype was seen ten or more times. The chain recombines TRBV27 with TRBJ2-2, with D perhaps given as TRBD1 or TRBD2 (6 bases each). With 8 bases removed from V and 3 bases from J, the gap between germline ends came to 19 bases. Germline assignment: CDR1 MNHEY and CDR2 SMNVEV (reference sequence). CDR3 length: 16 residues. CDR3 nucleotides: TGTGCCAGCGGGGGGCGGGGTGTTATCGACACCGGGGAGCTGTTTTTT. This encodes CASGGRGVIDTGELFF.